This T cell receptor beta chain was recorded in a study of vaccination and CD4 T cells after COVID-19. About the study: Those taking part got two shots of either the BNT162b2 or the mRNA-1273 vaccine. Convalescent patients gave post-COVID blood a median about 100 days post-diagnosis, range 35 to 161.

Described treatment: approximately nine-day PBMC culture with coronavirus spike peptide pools or control peptides (ViraFEST assay). In regard to this clonotype: Its antigen is not identified.

Cultured CD4+ T cell DNA was sequenced using the Oncomine TCR Beta short-read assay. TCRdb reprocessed the PCR reads with MiXCR, giving one entry per CDR3 protein. This table holds 24,000 or so distinct CDR3 sequences, about 46% found once. This CDR3 region has 15 residues. The ends lost 6 bases at V and 0 bases at J; junction bases unmatched: 7. In germline, CDR1 is SGHRS, CDR2 YFSETQ. The sequenced sample was CD4+ T cells from blood, cultured in vitro. This chain connects TRBV5-1 to TRBJ2-7, with 9 bases matching TRBD2. The clonotype comes from a human donor who had recovered from COVID-19. CDR3: CASTRSGGYSYEQYF. Here the CDR3 DNA reads TGCGCCAGCACCCGTAGCGGGGGCTACTCCTACGAGCAGTACTTC.